The 20 T cell receptor beta chains given below trace back to one sample, sequenced in a study of blood T cell repertoires in COVID-19. Clones were read by immunoSEQ multiplex PCR, and TCRdb kept only the in-frame ones, dropping some. This table has about 58,000 clones, approximately 75% appearing once. Input material: peripheral blood. All receptors derive from a man aged 55 to 70 with COVID-19, enrolled during active disease.

Written as DNA, the CDR3 is TGTGCCAGCAAATCACAGGGGTACCAAGAGACCCAGTACTTC. Amino acids: CASKSQGYQETQYF. This chain joins TRBV2 and TRBJ2-5; TRBD1 aligns across 7 bases. The CDR3 loop spans 14 amino acids. Germline lookup yields CDR1 SNHLY and CDR2 FYNNEI. The V and J ends lost 7 bases and 0 bases, in that order; junction bases with no gene match: 5.

Here the CDR3 DNA reads TGCAGCGCGACTAGAGACAGGGAGAGCTACACCTTC. Residues: CSATRDRESYTF. The V call is TRBV29-1, the J call TRBJ1-2, with TRBD1 matching 7 bases. The germline V gene has CDR1 SQVTM and CDR2 ANQGSEA. The V gene end was trimmed by 7 bases and the J gene end by 9 bases; junction bases not matched to a gene: 11. The CDR3 has 12 amino acids. The full variable domain, its missing parts supplied by reference TRBV29-1 and TRBJ1-2, is SAVISQKPSRDICQRGTSLTIQCQVDSQVTMMFWYRQQPGQSLTLIATANQGSEATYESGFVIDKFPISRPNLTFSTLTVSNMSPEDSSIYLCSATRDRESYTFGSGTRLTVV.

The chain recombines TRBV9 with TRBJ1-5; 7 bases match TRBD1. Unmatched junction bases numbered 2, after V lost 0 bases and J lost 2 bases. This CDR3 contains 15 residues. Germline V gene sequence: CDR1 SGDLS, CDR2 YYNGEE. Here the CDR3 DNA reads TGTGCCAGCAGCGTAGAAGGGGGCCGCAATCAGCCCCAGCATTTT. It encodes CASSVEGGRNQPQHF.

In its sample, this clone was seen once. The chain couples TRBV19 to TRBJ2-5; weak D call: TRBD2 (6 bases). V gave up 5 bases and J gave up 5 bases, with 15 bases separating them. The CDR3 length is 14 residues. CDR1 and CDR2 (germline): LNHDA, SQIVND (reference sequence). CDR3 nucleotides: TGTGCCAGTAGTTATGACGGGAGCGGTGAGACCCAGTACTTC. It translates to CASSYDGSGETQYF.

The chain links TRBV7-8 to TRBJ1-5; D call uncertain. Germline assignment: CDR1 SGHVS and CDR2 FQNEAQ. This CDR3 has 13 residues. V lost 6 bases and J lost 0, with 6 bases in between. The chain's CDR3 is CASSPYSNQPQHF. CDR3 nucleotide sequence: TGTGCCAGCAGTCCGTATAGCAATCAGCCCCAGCATTTT.

CDR3: CASSRTSGSYEQYF. CDR3 DNA sequence: TGTGCCAGCAGCAGGACTAGCGGGAGCTACGAGCAGTACTTC. The V gene is TRBV11-1, the J gene TRBJ2-7; 13 nucleotides agree with TRBD2. Trimming cost V 5 bases and J 3 bases; bases outside gene matches: 1. The germline gives CDR1 SGHAT, CDR2 FQDESV (reference sequence). The CDR3 is 14 amino acids.

This clone was counted between two and nine times. The chain uses TRBV18 and TRBJ1-1; 7 bases line up with TRBD1. Trimming removed 5 bases from V and 4 bases from J; junction bases left unmatched: 7. This CDR3 has 14 residues. The germline CDR1 and CDR2 sequences are KGHSH and LQKENI. The CDR3 spells CASSNPNRGTEAFF. The CDR3 nucleotides read TGTGCCAGCTCAAATCCAAACAGGGGCACTGAAGCTTTCTTT.

A single count supports this clone. The J gene is TRBJ1-5, the V gene TRBV4-2, with 7 bases that match TRBD1. There are 12 residues in the CDR3. In germline, CDR1 is LGHNA, CDR2 YNFKEQ. V lost 10 bases to trimming and J lost 10 bases; unmatched junction nucleotides: 10. The CDR3 is CATRTGSGPQHF. In DNA, the CDR3 is TGTGCCACCCGGACAGGTTCAGGACCCCAGCATTTT.

V gene TRBV7-8 combines with J gene TRBJ2-1, with D unresolved. V was shortened by 0 bases and J by 5 bases, with 23 bases between the two germline ends. CDR1 and CDR2 (germline): SGHVS, FQNEAQ. The CDR3 loop spans 19 amino acids. CDR3 amino acids: CASSLAAGSALGRDNEQFF. The DNA of the CDR3 is TGTGCCAGCAGCTTAGCGGCCGGGTCCGCATTGGGTCGTGACAATGAGCAGTTCTTC.

CDR3 DNA: TGCAGCGGGGAGGAGGTCTATGGCTACACCTTC. This sequence encodes CSGEEVYGYTF. The chain links TRBV29-1 to TRBJ1-2, with D uncertain. The germline V gene encodes CDR1 SQVTM and CDR2 ANQGSEA. The CDR3 extends over 11 amino acids. V was clipped by 7 bases and J by 4 bases, with 10 bases between them.

The chain combines TRBV11-3 with TRBJ2-7; D unresolved. CDR3 length: 12 residues. Trimming took off 2 bases at V and 1 base at J, with 3 bases between the two ends. Germline values: CDR1 SGHNT, CDR2 YENEEA. CDR3 amino acids: CASSLTSYEQYF. CDR3 coding DNA: TGTGCCAGCAGCTTAACATCCTACGAGCAGTACTTC.

The chain carries TRBV1 and TRBJ1-2; the listed D gene, TRBD1, was not tested against the DNA. TRBV1 is noted as a pseudogene. The CDR3 covers 16 residues. The CDR3 spells CTSSQDYPGGANGYTF. Written as DNA, the CDR3 is TGCACCAGCAGCCAAGATTATCCAGGGGGCGCGAATGGCTACACCTTC.

The V call is TRBV7-3, the J call TRBJ2-5; 9 nucleotides line up with TRBD1. Trimming cost V 5 bases and J 4 bases; bases outside gene matches: 5. The CDR3 length is 14 residues. Germline V gives CDR1 SGHTA, CDR2 FQGTGA. The CDR3 bases are TGTGCCAGCAGCCCCGGGACAGGGTTAGAGACCCAGTACTTC. It is translated as CASSPGTGLETQYF.

This chain joins TRBV6-1 and TRBJ1-1, with D possibly being TRBD1 (6 bases). Germline CDR1 and CDR2: MNHNS and SASEGT. V lost 3 bases to trimming and J lost 8 bases, with 13 bases between them. The CDR3 extends over 13 amino acids. The CDR3 reads CASSETRGGEAFF. The CDR3, as DNA: TGTGCCAGCAGTGAGACCCGGGGGGGCGAAGCTTTCTTT.

This sequence joins TRBV4-1 and TRBJ1-2, with 7 bases lining up with TRBD1. Trimming removed 5 bases from V and 4 bases from J; junction bases left unmatched: 16. Germline V gives CDR1 MGHRA, CDR2 YSYEKL. This CDR3 is 17 amino acids long. CDR3 in DNA: TGCGCCAGCAGCTCGCCCGGAAGACAGGGTAATGGCTATGGCTACACCTTC. Amino acid sequence: CASSSPGRQGNGYGYTF.

Here the CDR3 DNA reads TGTGCCAGCAGTGATGGCCGGGAGTTCACAGATACGCAGTATTTT. Translating it yields CASSDGREFTDTQYF. The chain employs TRBV2 and TRBJ2-3; D perhaps matches TRBD2 (6 bases). The CDR3 extends over 15 amino acids. Deletions cut 3 bases from V and 2 bases from J, with 12 bases between. Germline V gives CDR1 SNHLY, CDR2 FYNNEI.

This chain links TRBV5-4 with TRBJ2-7, with a weak D call TRBD2 (5 bases). V was pared by 2 bases and J by 3 bases, with 18 bases between. The CDR3 contains 16 residues. Germline CDR1 SGHNT, CDR2 YYREEE (reference sequence). CDR3 sequence (DNA): TGTGCCAGCAGCTTAGCCGGGGTCGTTAGCCTCTACGAGCAGTACTTC. Translated: CASSLAGVVSLYEQYF. The entire variable domain, with the rest obtained from reference TRBV5-4 and TRBJ2-7, is as follows: ETGVTQSPTHLIKTRGQQVTLRCSSQSGHNTVSWYQQALGQGPQFIFQYYREEENGRGNFPPRFSGLQFPNYSSELNVNALELDDSALYLCASSLAGVVSLYEQYFGPGTRLTVT.

The chain employs TRBV9 and TRBJ1-3; D remains ambiguous. Germline lookup yields CDR1 SGDLS and CDR2 YYNGEE. The CDR3 spans 15 residues. Trimming shortened V by 0 bases and J by 0 bases, and 7 bases separated the two germline ends. The chain's CDR3 is CASSVAPVSGNTIYF. CDR3 nucleotides: TGTGCCAGCAGCGTAGCTCCAGTCTCTGGAAACACCATATATTTT.

The V call is TRBV29-1, the J call TRBJ2-5, with TRBD1 matching over 9 bases. CDR1 and CDR2 from the germline V gene are SQVTM and ANQGSEA. Germline trimming cut 3 bases from V and 5 bases from J; bases unmatched to any gene: 4. The CDR3 spans 13 residues. CDR3 coding DNA: TGCAGCGTTGAGTTCGGACAGGGGGAGACCCAGTACTTC. Translating gives CSVEFGQGETQYF.

The chain uses TRBV18 and TRBJ1-3, with D hard to call. V lost 6 bases to trimming and J lost 0 bases, with 9 bases between them. Germline loops: CDR1 KGHSH, CDR2 LQKENI. The CDR3 consists of 14 residues. The CDR3 loop is CASSPRDSGNTIYF. The CDR3 DNA is TGTGCCAGCTCGCCCCGGGACTCTGGAAACACCATATATTTT.